This T cell receptor (beta chain) was observed in a study of chemoradiotherapy in HPV16-positive cancers. CDR1 SGHRS and CDR2 YFSETQ come from the germline V gene. The length of the CDR3 is 17 residues. Unmatched junction bases numbered 17, after V lost 3 bases and J lost 6 bases. Repertoires were generated with immunoSEQ multiplex PCR, while TCRdb's copy carries only in-frame clones and drops some. The sample lists approximately 15,000 clones, 70% to 90% seen once, with about 4% in the top ten. This TCR derives from a human donor with HPV-associated anogenital cancer. The chain joins TRBV5-1 to TRBJ1-2; 7 positions match TRBD1. The starting material was blood, obtained from a patient who underwent chemoradiotherapy. CDR3 nucleotide sequence: TGCGCCAGCAGCTCGGGGGTCCCAACAGGGGAACGAAATGGCTACACCTTC. This translates into CASSSGVPTGERNGYTF.